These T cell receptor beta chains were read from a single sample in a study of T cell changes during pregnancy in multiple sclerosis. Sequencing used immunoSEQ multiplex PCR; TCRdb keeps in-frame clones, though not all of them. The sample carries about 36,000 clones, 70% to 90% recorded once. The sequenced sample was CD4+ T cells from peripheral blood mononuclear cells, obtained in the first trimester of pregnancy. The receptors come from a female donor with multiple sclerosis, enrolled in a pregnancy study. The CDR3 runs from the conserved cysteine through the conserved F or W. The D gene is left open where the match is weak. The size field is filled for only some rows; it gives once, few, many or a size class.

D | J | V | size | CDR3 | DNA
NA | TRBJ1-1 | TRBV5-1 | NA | CASSNRGGTEAFF | TGCGCCAGCAGCAATCGGGGTGGCACTGAAGCTTTCTTT
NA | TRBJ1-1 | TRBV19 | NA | CASSIKQEVNTEAFF | TGTGCCAGTAGTATCAAGCAGGAGGTGAACACTGAAGCTTTCTTT
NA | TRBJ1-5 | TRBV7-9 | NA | CASSLSGSTGNQPQHF | TGTGCCAGCAGCTTATCGGGTTCAACGGGCAATCAGCCCCAGCATTTT
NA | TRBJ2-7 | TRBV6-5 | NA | CATARASLLHEQYF | TGTGCCACGGCCCGGGCTAGCCTCCTCCACGAGCAGTACTTC
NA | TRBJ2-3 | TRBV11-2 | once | CASSPGAARSTDTQYF | TGTGCCAGCAGTCCTGGGGCCGCCCGTAGCACAGATACGCAGTATTTT
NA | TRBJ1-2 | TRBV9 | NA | CASSPGRGGYTF | TGTGCCAGCAGTCCCGGACGGGGAGGCTACACCTTC
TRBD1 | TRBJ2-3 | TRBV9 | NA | CASSASQGGTDTQYF | TGTGCCAGCAGCGCAAGCCAGGGGGGCACAGATACGCAGTATTTT
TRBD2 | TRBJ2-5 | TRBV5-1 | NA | CASSLGAGVEETQYF | TGCGCCAGCAGCTTGGGAGCGGGAGTAGAAGAGACCCAGTACTTC
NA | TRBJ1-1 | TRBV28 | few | CASSLYREHTEAFF | TGTGCCAGCAGTTTATATCGCGAACACACTGAAGCTTTCTTT
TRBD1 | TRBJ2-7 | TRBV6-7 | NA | CASRAPGQGMREQYF | TGTGCCAGCAGAGCCCCGGGACAGGGGATGAGGGAGCAGTACTTC
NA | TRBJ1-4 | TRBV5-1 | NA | CASSLDGNEKLFF | TGCGCCAGCAGCTTGGACGGGAATGAAAAACTGTTTTTT
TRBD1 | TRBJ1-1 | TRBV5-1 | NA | CASSLGWPGTGMNTEAFF | TGCGCCAGCAGCTTGGGTTGGCCCGGGACAGGGATGAACACTGAAGCTTTCTTT
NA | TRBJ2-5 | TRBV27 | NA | CASSSSTGKTQYF | TGTGCCAGCAGTTCCTCGACGGGAAAGACCCAGTACTTC
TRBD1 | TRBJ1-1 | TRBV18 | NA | CASSPLGQKSTEAFF | TGTGCCAGCTCACCTTTGGGACAGAAGAGCACTGAAGCTTTCTTT
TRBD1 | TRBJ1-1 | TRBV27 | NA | CASSSLFLSQGTTEAFF | TGTGCCAGCAGTTCCCTGTTCCTTTCACAGGGGACCACTGAAGCTTTCTTT
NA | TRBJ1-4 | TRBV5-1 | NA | CASSLDGPDRNEKLFF | TGCGCCAGCAGCTTGGATGGGCCTGACCGCAATGAAAAACTGTTTTTT
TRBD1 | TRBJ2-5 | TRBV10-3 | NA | CAISDTSGGSGETQYF | TGTGCCATCAGTGATACCTCAGGGGGCTCGGGAGAGACCCAGTACTTC
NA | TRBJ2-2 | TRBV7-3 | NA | CASSPRGDPNTGELFF | TGTGCCAGCAGCCCACGCGGTGATCCTAACACCGGGGAGCTGTTTTTT
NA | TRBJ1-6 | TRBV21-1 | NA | CASSVELTQSSYNSPLHF | TGTGCCAGCAGCGTCGAGCTGACTCAGAGCTCCTATAATTCACCCCTCCACTTT
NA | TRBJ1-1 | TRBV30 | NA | CAWSVGDTEAFF | TGTGCCTGGAGTGTAGGGGACACTGAAGCTTTCTTT
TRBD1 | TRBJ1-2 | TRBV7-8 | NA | CASSPIDRAPNYGYTF | TGTGCCAGCAGCCCCATAGACAGGGCCCCTAACTATGGCTACACCTTC
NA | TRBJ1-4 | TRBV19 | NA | CASSAARNHEKLFF | TGTGCCAGTAGCGCGGCCCGGAACCATGAAAAACTGTTTTTT
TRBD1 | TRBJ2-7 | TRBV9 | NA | CASSVAPDRADPYEQYF | TGTGCCAGCAGCGTAGCCCCAGACAGGGCAGACCCCTACGAGCAGTACTTC
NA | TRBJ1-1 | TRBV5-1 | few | CASSEHVNTEAFF | TGCGCCAGCAGCGAACACGTGAACACTGAAGCTTTCTTT
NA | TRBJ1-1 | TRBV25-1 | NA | CGVWGANTEAFF | TGTGGTGTCTGGGGAGCAAACACTGAAGCTTTCTTT
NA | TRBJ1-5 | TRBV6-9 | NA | CASSSPEHF | TGTGCCAGCAGTTCCCCAGAGCATTTT
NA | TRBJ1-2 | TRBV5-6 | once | CASSWGRGANYGYTF | TGTGCCAGCAGCTGGGGGCGGGGGGCAAACTATGGCTACACCTTC